The 30 T cell receptor beta chains below come from one sample, sequenced in a study of blood T cell repertoires in COVID-19. Measured with immunoSEQ multiplex PCR; TCRdb has only the in-frame clones, and not every one. Among about 260,000 clones listed, 70% to 90% were seen once. The material sequenced was peripheral blood. These receptor sequences come from a woman aged 45 to 65 with acute or convalescent COVID-19.

V and J are TRBV4-1 and TRBJ2-5; TRBD2 aligns across 10 bases. Trimming at V came to 4 bases and at J to 5 bases, leaving 7 bases not matched to a gene. Germline V CDR1 and CDR2: MGHRA, YSYEKL. This CDR3 is 15 amino acids long. The DNA of the CDR3 is TGCGCCAGCAGCCTGAGCGGGAGGGCCGGGGAGACCCAGTACTTC. The encoded protein is CASSLSGRAGETQYF.

The genes are TRBV19 and TRBJ2-7, with D possibly TRBD2 on 5 matching bases. Germline CDR1 LNHDA, CDR2 SQIVND (reference sequence). The CDR3 consists of 13 residues. The V end was cut by 10 bases, the J end by 3 bases, with 16 bases between. The CDR3 DNA reads as TGTGCCACCGGCCCCAACGGGAACTACGAGCAGTACTTC. Translated, it gives CATGPNGNYEQYF.

As regards this clone: The same CDR3 can be traced to other DNA sequences in this sample. V usage is TRBV6-5 and J usage is TRBJ2-7, with 9 bases matching TRBD1. The CDR3 spans 14 residues. V was pared by 6 bases and J by 4 bases, with 7 bases of the junction left unmatched. Germline V gene data show CDR1 as MNHEY and CDR2 as SVGAGI. CDR3 nucleotides: TGTGCCAGCAGCCCGGGACAGGGTCGGTACGAGCAGTACTTC. It translates to CASSPGQGRYEQYF.

This chain uses TRBV5-5 with TRBJ1-6; perhaps TRBD1 as D (5 bases). The germline V gene encodes CDR1 SGHKS and CDR2 YYEKEE (reference sequence). There are 13 residues in the CDR3. Trimming cost V 2 bases and J 7 bases, with 7 bases left between them. CDR3 amino acids: CASSLGVNSPLHF. In nucleotides, the CDR3 is TGTGCCAGCAGCTTAGGGGTAAATTCACCCCTCCACTTT.

This clone has a single count. The rearrangement links TRBV12-3 or TRBV12-4 to TRBJ1-2, with D uncertain. Trimming stripped 7 bases from V and 3 bases from J, with 9 bases between. The CDR3 consists of 12 residues. The DNA of the CDR3 is TGTGCCAGCACCTCAGGCTACTATGGCTACACCTTC. It translates to CASTSGYYGYTF.

J is TRBJ1-4 and V is TRBV7-2; D possibly corresponds to TRBD1 (5 bases). Deletions cut 2 bases from V and 3 bases from J, with 10 bases between. The CDR3 runs 15 residues. Germline CDR1 and CDR2: SGHTA and FQGNSA. CDR3 region: CASSLKQAANEKLFF. CDR3 nucleotides: TGTGCCAGCAGCTTAAAACAGGCCGCTAATGAAAAACTGTTTTTT.

The V and J genes are TRBV7-9 and TRBJ1-1; perhaps TRBD1 as D (6 bases). Deletions cut 1 base from V and 1 base from J, with 7 bases between. The CDR3 contains 14 residues. Germline V gives CDR1 SEHNR, CDR2 FQNEAQ (reference sequence). CDR3 residues: CASSLGTANTEAFF. The CDR3 DNA is TGTGCCAGCAGCTTAGGGACAGCGAACACTGAAGCTTTCTTT. Together with reference TRBV7-9 and TRBJ1-1, the CDR3 gives the full variable domain: DTGVSQNPRHKITKRGQNVTFRCDPISEHNRLYWYRQTLGQGPEFLTYFQNEAQLEKSRLLSDRFSAERPKGSFSTLEIQRTEQGDSAMYLCASSLGTANTEAFFGQGTRLTVV.

This clone showed up just once. J is TRBJ1-1 and V is TRBV29-1, with D possibly TRBD1 on 5 matching bases. The germline CDR1 and CDR2 sequences are SQVTM and ANQGSEA. Between the trimmed V and J ends, which lost 7 bases and 7 bases, there was a span of 16 bases. The CDR3 loop spans 12 amino acids. The CDR3 DNA reads TGCAGCGCACCAAAAGGGAGGGGTGAAGCTTTCTTT. Encoded protein: CSAPKGRGEAFF.

The CDR3 DNA sequence: TGTGCCAGCAGTCGCGGAGGACTAGCGGGAGCCGAGCAGTACTTC. Translated, it gives CASSRGGLAGAEQYF. The V call is TRBV27, the J call TRBJ2-7, with 13 bases fitting TRBD2. V lost 5 bases and J lost 6; bases outside the gene matches: 7. This CDR3 is built from 15 residues. Germline values: CDR1 MNHEY, CDR2 SMNVEV (reference sequence).

This rearrangement joins TRBV5-1 to TRBJ2-1; TRBD2 matches at 10 bases. Trimming cost V 4 bases and J 4 bases; bases outside gene matches: 11. There are 17 residues in the CDR3. Germline CDR1 reads SGHRS; CDR2 reads YFSETQ. CDR3 amino acids: CASSVLPSGSQYNEQFF. The CDR3 nucleotides read TGCGCCAGCAGCGTATTACCTAGCGGGAGCCAGTACAATGAGCAGTTCTTC.

V is TRBV11-2 and J is TRBJ1-2; TRBD1 matches 8 bases. The CDR3 length is 12 residues. Trimming removed 4 bases from V and 8 bases from J; junction bases left unmatched: 3. Germline V gene lookup returns CDR1 SGHAT and CDR2 FQNNGV. The CDR3 spells CASSSTGDGYTF. The CDR3 nucleotides read TGTGCCAGCAGCTCGACAGGGGACGGCTACACCTTC. The whole variable domain, remainder taken from reference TRBV11-2 and TRBJ1-2, is EAGVAQSPRYKIIEKRQSVAFWCNPISGHATLYWYQQILGQGPKLLIQFQNNGVVDDSQLPKDRFSAERLKGVDSTLKIQPAKLEDSAVYLCASSSTGDGYTFGSGTRLTVV.

The chain recombines TRBV9 with TRBJ2-7; TRBD1 agrees at 9 bases. This CDR3 region has 14 residues. Germline loops: CDR1 SGDLS, CDR2 YYNGEE. Losses at the gene ends were 0 bases for V and 2 bases for J; bases not matched to a gene: 0. CDR3 residues: CASSVGQGAYEQYF. For the CDR3, the DNA is TGTGCCAGCAGCGTAGGACAGGGGGCCTACGAGCAGTACTTC.

This chain links TRBV19 with TRBJ1-1, with D unresolved. CDR1 LNHDA and CDR2 SQIVND come from the germline V gene (reference sequence). V was cut by 3 bases and J by 1 base, with 6 bases left in between. CDR3 size: 13 residues. CDR3 coding DNA: TGTGCCAGTAGTATTACTGAGAACACTGAAGCTTTCTTT. Translating it yields CASSITENTEAFF. Supplemented by reference TRBV19 and TRBJ1-1, the full variable domain reads DGGITQSPKYLFRKEGQNVTLSCEQNLNHDAMYWYRQDPGQGLRLIYYSQIVNDFQKGDIAEGYSVSREKKESFPLTVTSAQKNPTAFYLCASSITENTEAFFGQGTRLTVV.

This clone occurred once. This chain joins TRBV4-1 and TRBJ2-3; 11 bases agree with TRBD2. This CDR3 region has 18 residues. V shed 2 bases, J shed 3 bases, and the junction held 10 bases outside the gene matches. Germline assignment: CDR1 MGHRA and CDR2 YSYEKL. Here the CDR3 DNA reads TGCGCCAGCAGCCAACGGTCCCCTAGCGGGAGGTTGACAGATACGCAGTATTTT. Amino acid sequence: CASSQRSPSGRLTDTQYF.

The chain combines TRBV28 with TRBJ1-5; D might be TRBD1 (5 bases). Trimming took 6 bases from V and 11 from J, leaving 23 bases between them. The CDR3 has 15 amino acids. Germline V CDR1 and CDR2: MDHEN, SYDVKM. CDR3: CASREDSSLALTQHF. The CDR3 DNA reads as TGTGCCAGCAGAGAAGACAGTTCCTTAGCTTTGACCCAGCATTTT.

This sequence joins TRBV6-5 and TRBJ1-5; D ambiguous. V lost 6 bases and J lost 5, with 11 bases in between. CDR3 length equals 13 residues. CDR1 MNHEY and CDR2 SVGAGI come from the germline V gene. CDR3 sequence (DNA): TGTGCCAGCAGGCGACGGACTGATCAGCCCCAGCATTTT. Its protein is CASRRRTDQPQHF.

The chain employs TRBV27 and TRBJ2-5; D perhaps matches TRBD2 (6 bases). Trimming shortened V by 8 bases and J by 3 bases, and 16 bases separated the two germline ends. The CDR3 length is 14 residues. The germline V gene has CDR1 MNHEY and CDR2 SMNVEV (reference sequence). As DNA, the CDR3 is TGTGCCAGCGACATCCCTTGGGAGGAAGAGACCCAGTACTTC. Protein sequence: CASDIPWEEETQYF.

The chain is built from TRBV30 and TRBJ2-3; 11 bases match TRBD2. The CDR3 sequence is 16 residues long. Germline CDR1 GTSNPN, CDR2 SVGIG (reference sequence). V lost 2 bases, J lost 3 bases, and 7 bases stayed unmatched. The CDR3 is CAWSLPRLAGTDTQYF. CDR3 coding DNA: TGTGCCTGGAGTCTTCCCCGACTAGCGGGGACAGATACGCAGTATTTT.

This clone was counted once. The genes are TRBV5-5 and TRBJ1-1; a weak D match, TRBD1 (6 bases). Trimming removed 0 bases at V and 5 bases at J, with 8 bases between. The CDR3 length is 13 residues. Germline V gene sequence: CDR1 SGHKS, CDR2 YYEKEE (reference sequence). The CDR3: CASSLGTATEAFF. For the CDR3, the DNA is TGTGCCAGCAGCTTGGGGACAGCAACTGAAGCTTTCTTT.

DNA of the CDR3: TGTGCCAGCAGCCCTCACCGGACAGGGGAAGAGACCCAGTACTTC. It is translated as CASSPHRTGEETQYF. The chain combines TRBV9 with TRBJ2-5; 9 bases map to TRBD1. Germline values: CDR1 SGDLS, CDR2 YYNGEE. The trim removed 4 bases at V and 3 bases at J, leaving 7 bases unmatched. CDR3 length equals 15 residues.

The table lists this clone with a few counts. The chain is built from TRBV6-5 and TRBJ1-3; a possible D gene is TRBD1 (5 bases). The V end was cut by 0 bases, the J end by 7 bases, with 7 bases between. Germline CDR1 is MNHEY and CDR2 is SVGAGI. There are 13 residues in the CDR3. CDR3 nucleotide sequence: TGTGCCAGCAGTTACTCAGGGGCGAACACCATATATTTT. The encoded protein is CASSYSGANTIYF.

This chain uses TRBV7-3 with TRBJ2-4; no firm D call. With 1 base removed from V and 9 bases from J, the gap between germline ends came to 13 bases. The CDR3 consists of 14 residues. Germline V gives CDR1 SGHTA, CDR2 FQGTGA. The CDR3 nucleotides read TGTGCCAGCAGCTTAAGCCCCCTAGGAAGCATTCAGTACTTC. This gives the protein CASSLSPLGSIQYF. Full variable domain (remainder filled in from reference TRBV7-3 and TRBJ2-4): GAGVSQTPSNKVTEKGKYVELRCDPISGHTALYWYRQSLGQGPEFLIYFQGTGAADDSGLPNDRFFAVRPEGSVSTLKIQRTERGDSAVYLCASSLSPLGSIQYFGAGTRLSVL.

This clone was seen a single time. The chain uses TRBV9 and TRBJ2-7, with 8 nucleotides matching TRBD1. V was clipped by 2 bases and J by 0 bases; unmatched bases: 4. Germline V gene data show CDR1 as SGDLS and CDR2 as YYNGEE. CDR3 length: 15 amino acids. CDR3 sequence: CASSVGGQASYEQYF. The CDR3 DNA follows: TGTGCCAGCAGCGTTGGGGGACAGGCCTCCTACGAGCAGTACTTC.

The V call is TRBV28, the J call TRBJ2-2, with a possible D match to TRBD1 (5 bases). In germline, CDR1 is MDHEN, CDR2 SYDVKM. CDR3 length equals 16 residues. V gave up 2 bases and J gave up 1 base, with 11 bases separating them. The CDR3 region is CASSLGRAGNTGELFF. The CDR3 bases are TGTGCCAGCAGTTTAGGCAGGGCTGGGAACACCGGGGAGCTGTTTTTT.

This sequence joins TRBV24-1 and TRBJ2-5; possible D gene TRBD1, 7 bases. Trimming took 4 bases from V and 5 from J, leaving 22 bases between them. The CDR3 runs to 17 residues. In germline, CDR1 is KGHDR, CDR2 SFDVKD. Here the CDR3 DNA reads TGTGCCACCAGTGACCCTACCCAGGGGGGTGAAAGGGAGACCCAGTACTTC. Its translation is CATSDPTQGGERETQYF.

The chain is built from TRBV7-2 and TRBJ2-7, with TRBD2 matching 7 bases. In germline, CDR1 is SGHTA, CDR2 FQGNSA. V lost 2 bases and J lost 7; bases outside the gene matches: 5. CDR3 size: 13 residues. CDR3 coding DNA: TGTGCCAGCAGCTTACGACGGGAGGTTGAGCAGTACTTC. It is translated as CASSLRREVEQYF.

V is TRBV6-6 and J is TRBJ1-4, with D tentatively TRBD1 (6 bases). The CDR3 is made up of 14 amino acids. The V gene lost 2 bases and the J gene lost 5 bases, with 9 bases spanning the gap. CDR1 is MNHNY, CDR2 SVGAGI, per germline (reference sequence). CDR3: CASSYPGQNEKLFF. The CDR3 bases are TGTGCCAGCAGTTACCCAGGACAGAATGAAAAACTGTTTTTT.

V and J are TRBV7-9 and TRBJ2-7; D is perhaps TRBD1 (6 bases). CDR1 and CDR2 (germline): SEHNR, FQNEAQ (reference sequence). The ends were cut back, 2 bases at V and 3 bases at J, with 11 bases in the middle. This CDR3 contains 14 residues. CDR3 DNA sequence: TGTGCCAGCAGCTTATCAGGACAGTTCTACGAGCAGTACTTC. It yields the protein CASSLSGQFYEQYF.

The rearrangement uses TRBV6-5 and TRBJ1-2; the match to TRBD1 covers 7 bases. CDR1 and CDR2 from the germline V gene are MNHEY and SVGAGI. The CDR3 is 15 amino acids. After removal of 6 bases from V and 2 bases from J, the junction contained 9 bases not matched to a gene. The CDR3 protein is CASSVSLRGNYGYTF. DNA for the CDR3: TGTGCCAGCAGCGTCTCCCTCAGGGGGAACTATGGCTACACCTTC.

The chain has TRBV27 and TRBJ2-1, with a possible D match to TRBD2 (6 bases). V was shortened by 0 bases and J by 2 bases, with 11 bases between the two germline ends. The germline V gene has CDR1 MNHEY and CDR2 SMNVEV (reference sequence). This CDR3 has 16 residues. The CDR3 DNA reads TGTGCCAGCAGTTTATCTCCACGCGGGACCTACAATGAGCAGTTCTTC. Translating it yields CASSLSPRGTYNEQFF.